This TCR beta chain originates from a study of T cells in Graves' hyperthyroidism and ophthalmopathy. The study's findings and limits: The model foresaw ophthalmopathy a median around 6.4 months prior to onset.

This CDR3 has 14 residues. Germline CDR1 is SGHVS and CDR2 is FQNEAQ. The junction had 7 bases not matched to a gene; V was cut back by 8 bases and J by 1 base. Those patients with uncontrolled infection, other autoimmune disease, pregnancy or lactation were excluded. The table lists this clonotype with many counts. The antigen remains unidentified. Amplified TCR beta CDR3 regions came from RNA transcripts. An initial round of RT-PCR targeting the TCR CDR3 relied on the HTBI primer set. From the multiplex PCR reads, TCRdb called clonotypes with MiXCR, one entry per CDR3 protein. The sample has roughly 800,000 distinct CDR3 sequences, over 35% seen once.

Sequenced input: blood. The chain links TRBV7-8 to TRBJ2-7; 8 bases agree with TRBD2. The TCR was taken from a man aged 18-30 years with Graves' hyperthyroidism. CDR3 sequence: CASRVREGSYEQYF. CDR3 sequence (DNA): TGTGCCAGCCGAGTCCGGGAGGGATCCTACGAGCAGTACTTC.